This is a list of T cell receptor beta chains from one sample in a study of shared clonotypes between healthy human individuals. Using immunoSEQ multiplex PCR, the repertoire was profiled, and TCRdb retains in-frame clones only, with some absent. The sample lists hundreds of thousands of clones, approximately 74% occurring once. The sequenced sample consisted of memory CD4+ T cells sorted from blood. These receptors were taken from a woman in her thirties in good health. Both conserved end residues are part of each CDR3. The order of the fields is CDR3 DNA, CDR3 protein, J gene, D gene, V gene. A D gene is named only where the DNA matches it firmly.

CDR3 DNA: TGTGCCAGCCGGGACCCTAGCTCTGGGGCCAACGTCCTGACTTTC
CDR3 protein: CASRDPSSGANVLTF
J gene: TRBJ2-6
D gene: .
V gene: TRBV6-1

CDR3 DNA: TGTGCCAGCAGTTCAACAGGGGGAGGGCTAGATACGCAGTATTTT
CDR3 protein: CASSSTGGGLDTQYF
J gene: TRBJ2-3
D gene: .
V gene: TRBV7-2

CDR3 DNA: TGTGCCAGCAGTTACTCCTCCGGGACAGTGAACACTGAAGCTTTCTTT
CDR3 protein: CASSYSSGTVNTEAFF
J gene: TRBJ1-1
D gene: TRBD1
V gene: TRBV6-5

CDR3 DNA: TGTGCCAGCAGTTACTCGTCGGGAGGGAATGAGCAGTTCTTC
CDR3 protein: CASSYSSGGNEQFF
J gene: TRBJ2-1
D gene: TRBD2
V gene: TRBV6-6

CDR3 DNA: TGTGCCAGCAGTGCCTCGTGGGGTACCTACAATGAGCAGTTCTTC
CDR3 protein: CASSASWGTYNEQFF
J gene: TRBJ2-1
D gene: .
V gene: TRBV2

CDR3 DNA: TGTGCCAGCAGCCCCGGGGGGACAGCTGGAAACACCATATATTTT
CDR3 protein: CASSPGGTAGNTIYF
J gene: TRBJ1-3
D gene: TRBD1
V gene: TRBV28

CDR3 DNA: TGCGCCAGCAGCTTGGTGGAGCCCTCCTACGAGCAGTACTTC
CDR3 protein: CASSLVEPSYEQYF
J gene: TRBJ2-7
D gene: .
V gene: TRBV5-1

CDR3 DNA: TGTGCCAGCAGTTTATCGTTTAGGGCCCGACTCTCTGGGGCCAACGTCCTGACTTTC
CDR3 protein: CASSLSFRARLSGANVLTF
J gene: TRBJ2-6
D gene: .
V gene: TRBV27

CDR3 DNA: TGTGCCATCAGTGGGTGGGGCACTGAAGCTTTCTTT
CDR3 protein: CAISGWGTEAFF
J gene: TRBJ1-1
D gene: .
V gene: TRBV10-3

CDR3 DNA: TGTGCCTGGAAGGGGGGAGTATCGAGTAATGAGCAGTTCTTC
CDR3 protein: CAWKGGVSSNEQFF
J gene: TRBJ2-1
D gene: .
V gene: TRBV30

CDR3 DNA: TGCGCCAGCAGCCACGGGACTAGCGGGAGAAACACCGGGGAGCTGTTTTTT
CDR3 protein: CASSHGTSGRNTGELFF
J gene: TRBJ2-2
D gene: TRBD2
V gene: TRBV4-1

CDR3 DNA: TGTGCCAGCAGTTACCTTGGGGAGCAGTACTTC
CDR3 protein: CASSYLGEQYF
J gene: TRBJ2-7
D gene: .
V gene: TRBV6-5